Sequencing of this T cell receptor beta chain was carried out in a study of cytomegalovirus exposure and HLA in healthy donors (dated by TCRdb to 2016 to 2017). General notes on the study: An earlier analysis of some 600 of the donors reported 250 to 300 Gb of sequence data and 95 million to 120 million unique TCR beta sequences obtained from about 200 million T cells. An early release covering just under 650 HLA-typed donors comprised 250 to 350 gigabases of sequencing data and approximately 85 million unique TCR sequences. Of the 398 genotyped donors, roughly 80% fell in the genetic ancestry cluster associated with self-reported Caucasian donors. The study aimed to test whether cataloging public T cell receptors could reveal signatures of past pathogen exposure. The study used immunosequencing to profile the T cell repertoires of approximately 630 subjects and linked those repertoires to cytomegalovirus serostatus. Along with the roughly 670-subject first cohort, a separate validation cohort of over a hundred different subjects was used. To predict cytomegalovirus infection status, the study brought together high-throughput TCR immunosequencing, statistical association of individual TCRs with disease status, and machine learning. In a later analysis, previously published TCR beta repertoires from 666 donors were re-analyzed and high-resolution HLA genotyping was added so that TCR occurrence patterns could be studied. In the later analysis, no new phenotypic data were used to find candidate immune exposures; instead, reliance was placed on TCR beta sequences and their occurrence across donors. In an earlier analysis of several hundred of the donors, high-throughput TCR beta sequencing was used to judge whether each TCR beta V gene segment behaved as functional or pseudogenic. Alongside the repertoire data, information on donor age, sex, ethnicity and CMV serostatus was compiled. Genome-wide SNP genotypes for about three fifths of the 666 donors were used in a later genetic analysis, which treated that subset as a discovery cohort. All discovery cohort repertoires had been generated on a single sequencing platform. Class I and class II HLA loci were covered by the typing at four-digit resolution. Typing coverage varied by locus: roughly 629-630 donors for A, B, C, DRB1 and DQB1; roughly 500 for DQA1; about 570 for DPA1; some 470 for DPB1. Four or five DR-DQ haplotypes were handled as single units for association and clustering because linkage in the cohort was strong. Across 398 genotyped donors of the cohort, an average of approximately 220,000 unique TCR beta nucleotide sequences per donor were sequenced, and roughly a sixth of those sequences were non-productive.

Library preparation employed the immunoSEQ multiplex PCR assay. For the multiplex PCR, a mixture combining 60 forward primers for TCR Vbeta segments and 13 reverse primers for TCR Jbeta segments was used. The CDR3 region of rearranged TCR beta genes was amplified from genomic DNA with a multiplex PCR assay. On the Illumina HiSeq System, the amplified TCR beta libraries were sequenced as 87-base-pair reads. In the paper's pipeline: A later analysis counted some 74 million unique TCR beta chains across the 690 or so repertoires, and roughly 11 million of these chains were shared by at least two donors. Raw reads were error-corrected and collapsed into unique sequences with a nearest-neighbor algorithm that merged closely related sequences to remove PCR and sequencing errors. Alignment of CDR3 sequences to IMGT reference sequences was used to assign V, D and J gene segments. Each retained sequence needed at least a six-nucleotide match to both a V gene segment and a J gene segment. Rearrangements were classified as productive when the CDR3 lacked stop codons and remained in frame with V and J, and all other rearrangements were classified as non-productive. CDR3 was defined by IMGT convention, running from the second conserved V-encoded cysteine to the conserved J-encoded phenylalanine. In an earlier analysis of around 570 of the donors, sequences lacking an unambiguous match to a single V gene segment were excluded. In an earlier analysis of approximately 550 of the donors, V segments were called functional above 56.7% productive rearrangements and were called segregating when the between-donor standard deviation exceeded 5%. A statistical classification framework was built to diagnose cytomegalovirus status from the catalog of TCR beta chain sequences. In a later analysis, TCR nucleotide sequences were compared against IMGT/GENE-DB human TR gene sequences so that V and J genes could be assigned. Using the TCRdist pipeline, a later analysis assigned CDR3 sequences along with most-parsimonious VDJ recombination scenarios. A later analysis defined each TCR beta chain by its CDR3 amino acid sequence plus V-gene family, and excluded reads lacking a unique V-gene family. To address suspected cross-contamination and a sequencing artifact, a later analysis removed approximately 600 highly shared, low-generation-probability nucleotide sequences. A later analysis calculated a clonal expansion index for each public chain from normalized within-repertoire ranks of inferred template counts. In a later analysis, generation probabilities were computed using a VDJ recombination model fitted to out-of-frame rearrangements, and the results were checked against IGoR. In a later analysis, hypergeometric tests were used to score TCR-TCR, TCR-HLA and TCR-CMV co-occurrence, with a repertoire-size bias correction applied to TCR pairs. A later analysis estimated false discovery rates by permuting HLA or CMV assignments 20 times. In a later analysis, co-occurring TCRs were grouped using DBSCAN, with TCRdist sequence similarity added in when clustering inside HLA-allele-positive subsets. Co-occurrence clustering excluded repertoires with fewer than 30,000 or more than 120,000 public chains, plus five with anomalous nucleotide sharing. Drawn from immuneACCESS, this table holds only the in-frame rearrangements with V and J called that TCRdb kept. Clones are partly lost; checked studies trace under half to an unresolved V gene and leave the rest unexplained. V, J and clone size are those of that table, while D and trimming were read from the DNA. This sample comprises 150,000 or so clones, around 77% of them detected only once. The ten largest clones add up to approximately 4.5% of the sample.

On this clone: This receptor's antigen is unknown. No quality values exist for individual bases; no much larger clone is one base distant.

In total, fewer than 750 healthy bone marrow donors made up the cohort. At the time of sampling, every cohort member was nominally healthy, though immune exposures that went unrecorded were likely present. The donor was CMV seropositive and was included in the group of around 300 seropositive cohort members. A peripheral blood sample was collected from each donor, and TCR beta sequencing was performed on peripheral blood mononuclear cells. Genomic DNA extraction from the blood cell samples was performed with the Qiagen DNeasy Blood Extraction Kit. CDR1 and CDR2, looked up from the germline V gene (reference sequence), are SEHNR and FQNEAQ. Germline trimming amounts to 4 bases on V and 3 bases on J, with 9 as the count of junction bases outside the gene matches. The CDR3 measures 16 amino acids from cysteine to phenylalanine. The sequence is cut down to CDR3 DNA, 48 bases in frame from base 1. Findings and caveats that apply to the study as a whole: Assigning TCR associations to individual alleles was difficult when HLA alleles, especially DR and DQ, strongly co-occurred. In a later analysis, HLA-associated TCR beta chains were found to be more clonally expanded and to have lower generation probabilities than equally common non-associated chains. In the study, approximately 160 TCR beta chains were listed as associated with cytomegalovirus. The authors suggested that the approach could potentially be extended to other disease states and immunological phenotypes. A later analysis associated 16,951 TCR beta sequences with specific HLA alleles at a false discovery rate of 0.05. In vitro tests confirmed that a few of the cytomegalovirus-associated TCR beta chains recognize cytomegalovirus antigens. The cohort was sequenced for TCR beta chains only, and without alpha or paired-chain data the features that could be detected were limited. A further reported finding was that TCR beta sequences accurately predicted the HLA-A and HLA-B alleles for most subjects in the first cohort. In a later genetic analysis, a missense DCLRE1C variant was associated with V-gene and J-gene trimming of TCR beta chains, and the association was replicated in an independent cohort. Because counts were too low, some 17 rarely observed V segments, including chromosome 9 orphons, were excluded from the earlier analysis of fewer than 650 of the donors. In both the original and validation cohorts, the classifier was reported to diagnose cytomegalovirus status with high specificity and sensitivity. In a later analysis, the rate of TCR association differed among HLA loci, with DRB1 alleles having the most associated TCRs and HLA-C alleles having the fewest. Most TCR sequences were observed very rarely across donors, whereas some public TCRs were present in many individuals. Linkage disequilibrium might explain the correlated functional status among segregating V segments, but an unknown experimental factor could not be ruled out. A later genetic analysis reported fewer N-insertions in productive TCRs among donors in an Asian-associated ancestry cluster than the roughly 640-donor mean. Some IMGT-functional V segments, including TRBV6-2 and TRBV6-3, could not be distinguished by the 87-base-pair reads and were therefore excluded. For the cohort, immune exposure information was limited to CMV serostatus. The presence/absence analyses assumed that sequencing depth was roughly uniform across donors, and that assumption may not be true. A later analysis reported that several top co-occurrence clusters appeared linked to parvovirus B19, influenza, CMV and Epstein-Barr virus. Most CMV-associated TCR beta chains appeared to be HLA-restricted in a later analysis, and the HLA associations seemed to be driven largely by CMV exposure. An earlier analysis of some 590 of the donors showed that most TCR beta V segments appeared in productive rearrangements either about 90% or about 30% of the time, which broadly matched IMGT annotations. HLA typing was unavailable for some donors at each locus, so association tests used only the typed subset. A cluster of highly shared sequence variants was judged likely to be a technical artifact of the sequencing pipeline.

The chain is encoded by TRBV7-9 joined to TRBJ1-1; the central 9 bases match TRBD1. This TCR came from a male donor in good health and CMV-seropositive. Sequenced input: PBMCs. The CDR3 corresponds to CASSSATGGLDTEAFF. In nucleotide form, the sequence is TGTGCCAGCAGCTCCGCTACAGGGGGCCTCGACACTGAAGCTTTCTTT.